Below, 19 T cell receptor beta chains from the same sample are listed, as sequenced in a study of OX40 agonist ivuxolimab in advanced cancers. TCRdb's copy holds only in-frame clones and misses some; the assay was immunoSEQ multiplex PCR. The table includes around 92,000 clones, approximately 93% detected once. Sample: CD4+ or CD8+ T cells sorted from blood, taken in a trial of the OX40 agonist ivuxolimab. Source of these receptors: an adult with an advanced solid tumor such as melanoma, head and neck, liver or kidney cancer.

CDR3 sequence reads: CASSLGASGGLTYNEQFF. Here the CDR3 DNA reads TGTGCCAGCAGTTTAGGGGCTAGCGGGGGGTTAACCTACAATGAGCAGTTCTTC. The V call is TRBV28, the J call TRBJ2-1; 11 nucleotides align to TRBD2. Germline values: CDR1 MDHEN, CDR2 SYDVKM. After removal of 2 bases from V and 2 bases from J, the junction contained 8 bases not matched to a gene. The CDR3 runs to 18 residues.

This chain uses TRBV5-4 with TRBJ2-3; the D gene is possibly TRBD2 (5 bases). Germline lookup yields CDR1 SGHNT and CDR2 YYREEE (reference sequence). V was clipped by 2 bases and J by 5 bases, with 9 bases between them. This CDR3 spans 13 amino acids. The CDR3 here is CASSLRAGDTQYF. In DNA, the CDR3 is TGTGCCAGCAGCTTAAGGGCGGGAGATACGCAGTATTTT.

The chain combines TRBV6-1 with TRBJ1-5; D might be TRBD1 (5 bases). V lost 2 bases to trimming and J lost 4 bases, with 9 bases between them. From germline, CDR1 is MNHNS and CDR2 SASEGT. The CDR3 has 14 residues. The CDR3 is CASSESWGNQPQHF. CDR3 DNA: TGTGCCAGCAGTGAATCCTGGGGGAATCAGCCCCAGCATTTT.

The chain employs TRBV27 and TRBJ1-6; 9 bases are a match to TRBD1. The CDR3 has 16 residues. The germline V gene has CDR1 MNHEY and CDR2 SMNVEV (reference sequence). V dropped 7 bases and J dropped 6; count of bases not matched to a gene: 10. The DNA for the CDR3 is TGTGCCAGCACCACACGGGGACAGGGAAGTAATTCACCCCTCCACTTT. It codes for CASTTRGQGSNSPLHF.

V gene TRBV27 combines with J gene TRBJ1-5; D possibly corresponds to TRBD1 (5 bases). Deletions cut 5 bases from V and 6 bases from J, with 14 bases between. The CDR3 contains 14 residues. CDR1 is MNHEY, CDR2 SMNVEV, per germline (reference sequence). The CDR3 DNA reads as TGTGCCAGCAGTCCCAGGGAGTTCGGTCAGCCCCAGCATTTT. This translates into CASSPREFGQPQHF.

The rearrangement joins TRBV27 to TRBJ2-2; 7 bases map to TRBD2. CDR3 length equals 14 residues. Per germline, CDR1 MNHEY and CDR2 SMNVEV (reference sequence). Trimming took 0 bases from V and 10 from J; bases not matched to a gene: 5. CDR3 amino acids: CASSLSYQREELFF. DNA for the CDR3: TGTGCCAGCAGTTTATCGTATCAGCGGGAGGAGCTGTTTTTT.

This chain links TRBV4-1 with TRBJ2-5; no firm D call. Germline-derived CDR1 and CDR2 are MGHRA and YSYEKL. Between the trimmed V and J ends, which lost 4 bases and 4 bases, there was a span of 16 bases. CDR3 length equals 15 residues. CDR3 DNA sequence: TGCGCCAGCAGCCGTAATGGGTTTGGAAGAGAGACCCAGTACTTC. Its protein product is CASSRNGFGRETQYF.

The chain joins TRBV7-6 to TRBJ1-5, with TRBD1 matching over 9 bases. Germline V gene lookup returns CDR1 SGHVS and CDR2 FNYEAQ. CDR3 length: 22 residues. Unmatched junction bases numbered 18, after V lost 0 bases and J lost 0 bases. The CDR3 reads CASSLARGWGQGKDYSNQPQHF. The CDR3 nucleotides are TGTGCCAGCAGCTTAGCGCGCGGTTGGGGACAGGGCAAAGATTATAGCAATCAGCCCCAGCATTTT.

The chain recombines TRBV5-4 with TRBJ1-2; perhaps TRBD1 as D (5 bases). This CDR3 is 10 amino acids long. Germline CDR1 reads SGHNT; CDR2 reads YYREEE (reference sequence). Here the CDR3 reads CITGGSGYTF. Here the CDR3 DNA reads TGTATTACAGGAGGGAGTGGCTACACCTTC.

The chain couples TRBV5-6 to TRBJ1-1; no firm D call. Trimming left V 4 bases short and J 1 base short, with 14 bases between. Per the germline V gene, CDR1 is SGHDT and CDR2 is YYEEEE. This CDR3 has 15 residues. CDR3 bases: TGTGCCAGCAGCCCCGGGCCCCTAAGGAACACTGAAGCTTTCTTT. Protein sequence: CASSPGPLRNTEAFF.

This chain links TRBV4-1 with TRBJ1-1; D unclear. Trimming took 4 bases from V and 1 from J, leaving 10 bases between them. Per the germline V gene, CDR1 is MGHRA and CDR2 is YSYEKL. This CDR3 is 14 amino acids long. The CDR3 DNA reads as TGCGCCAGCAGCCCTGACAATTGGAACACTGAAGCTTTCTTT. Its protein is CASSPDNWNTEAFF.

This chain connects TRBV7-2 to TRBJ1-2, with D tentatively TRBD1 (5 bases). The CDR3 totals 16 residues. V was cut by 3 bases and J by 7 bases, with 21 bases left in between. Germline V lookup: CDR1 SGHTA, CDR2 FQGNSA. Here the CDR3 DNA reads TGTGCCAGCAGCTTGAGTCAGGGAGTGGCAGGCGGTGGCTACACCTTC. Translation: CASSLSQGVAGGGYTF.

The V gene is TRBV9, the J gene TRBJ2-3; D gene unclear. Germline loops: CDR1 SGDLS, CDR2 YYNGEE. This CDR3 is 15 amino acids long. V was pared by 4 bases and J by 1 base, with 13 bases between. In nucleotides, the CDR3 is TGTGCCAGCAGCCCCCGCGGTACCCGCACAGATACGCAGTATTTT. This codes for CASSPRGTRTDTQYF. The full variable domain, with the rest looked up from reference TRBV9 and TRBJ2-3, is DSGVTQTPKHLITATGQRVTLRCSPRSGDLSVYWYQQSLDQGLQFLIQYYNGEERAKGNILERFSAQQFPDLHSELNLSSLELGDSALYFCASSPRGTRTDTQYFGPGTRLTVL.

V and J are TRBV7-2 and TRBJ1-1, with TRBD1 matching over 7 bases. The CDR3 runs 13 residues. CDR1 SGHTA and CDR2 FQGNSA come from the germline V gene. Unmatched junction bases numbered 10, after V lost 5 bases and J lost 10 bases. CDR3 loop: CASSDYRGRAAFF. DNA of the CDR3: TGTGCCAGCAGCGACTACAGGGGAAGGGCAGCTTTCTTT.

The gene calls are TRBV27 and TRBJ1-4; perhaps TRBD1 as D (6 bases). V was shortened by 3 bases and J by 1 base, with 6 bases between the two germline ends. Germline V gene sequence: CDR1 MNHEY, CDR2 SMNVEV (reference sequence). This CDR3 spans 14 amino acids. The CDR3 nucleotides read TGTGCCAGCAGTTTCAGGGGAACTAATGAAAAACTGTTTTTT. It translates to CASSFRGTNEKLFF.

This clone was counted once. The V gene is TRBV7-2, the J gene TRBJ2-1; no clear D. The germline CDR1 and CDR2 sequences are SGHTA and FQGNSA. The CDR3 length is 12 residues. Deletions cut 5 bases from V and 4 bases from J, with 6 bases between. Here the CDR3 reads CASSQSYNEQFF. Written as DNA, the CDR3 is TGTGCCAGCAGCCAATCGTACAATGAGCAGTTCTTC.

This clone came up once. The chain carries TRBV5-4 and TRBJ1-5; perhaps TRBD1 as D (5 bases). This CDR3 comprises 15 residues. Germline CDR1 SGHNT, CDR2 YYREEE (reference sequence). The V and J ends lost 1 base and 2 bases respectively, with 10 bases between them. This chain's CDR3 is CASSLSGRGNQPQHF. The CDR3 DNA follows: TGTGCCAGCAGCTTGTCGGGCAGGGGCAATCAGCCCCAGCATTTT.

This chain links TRBV13 with TRBJ2-2; D gene unclear. CDR3 length equals 13 residues. CDR1 and CDR2 (germline): PRHDT, FYEKMQ (reference sequence). Between the trimmed V and J ends, which lost 5 bases and 5 bases, there was a span of 9 bases. The CDR3 region is CASSNAGTGELFF. CDR3 nucleotides: TGTGCCAGCAGCAACGCAGGTACCGGGGAGCTGTTTTTT. Using reference TRBV13 and TRBJ2-2 for the parts outside the CDR3, the full variable domain is AAGVIQSPRHLIKEKRETATLKCYPIPRHDTVYWYQQGPGQDPQFLISFYEKMQSDKGSIPDRFSAQQFSDYHSELNMSSLELGDSALYFCASSNAGTGELFFGEGSRLTVL.

The chain has TRBV28 and TRBJ1-4; a weak D match, TRBD1 (6 bases). V lost 10 bases, J lost 4 bases, and 19 bases lay in between. Germline loops: CDR1 MDHEN, CDR2 SYDVKM. This CDR3 has 15 amino acids. The CDR3 reads CATSRRGGRNEKLFF. CDR3 bases: TGTGCCACCTCCCGTCGGGGGGGCCGTAATGAAAAACTGTTTTTT.